The 30 T cell receptor beta chains below were found in one sample sequenced in a study of cytomegalovirus exposure and HLA in healthy donors. PCR amplification relied on 60 Vbeta primers (plus 13 Jbeta primers). The protocol was immunoSEQ multiplex PCR, while the TCRdb copy is restricted to in-frame clones and leaves out a portion. The sample has 60,000 to 75,000 clones; approximately 78% are singletons. The sample taken for sequencing was PBMCs. These TCRs come from a man between 18 and 29 years old in good health and CMV-seropositive.

The gene calls are TRBV5-4 and TRBJ2-1; TRBD2 agrees at 15 bases. The CDR3 runs to 16 residues. V lost 4 bases and J lost 7; bases outside the gene matches: 6. Germline CDR1 reads SGHNT; CDR2 reads YYREEE (reference sequence). CDR3 region: CASSPPGLAGGNEQFF. CDR3 coding DNA: TGTGCCAGCAGCCCGCCGGGACTAGCGGGGGGAAATGAGCAGTTCTTC.

This chain joins TRBV25-1 and TRBJ1-5; tentatively, D is TRBD1 (5 bases). The CDR3 has 14 residues. Germline CDR1 MGHDK, CDR2 SYGVNS. The ends were cut back, 4 bases at V and 0 bases at J, with 7 bases in the middle. The chain's CDR3 is CASSVGGSNQPQHF. CDR3 nucleotides: TGTGCCAGCAGTGTGGGGGGTAGCAATCAGCCCCAGCATTTT.

The rearrangement joins TRBV25-1 to TRBJ1-1, with TRBD1 identical over 9 bases. CDR1 is MGHDK and CDR2 is SYGVNS in the germline V gene. The CDR3 is made up of 11 amino acids. With V trimmed by 8 bases and J by 11 bases, 6 bases remained unmatched. The CDR3 is CASYRQGDAFF. The CDR3 DNA sequence: TGTGCCAGCTATAGACAGGGGGATGCTTTCTTT.

The chain joins TRBV29-1 to TRBJ2-3; possible D gene TRBD2, 5 bases. CDR3 length equals 17 residues. V dropped 7 bases and J dropped 0 bases, with 23 bases sitting between them. Germline V gene lookup returns CDR1 SQVTM and CDR2 ANQGSEA. CDR3 in DNA: TGCAGCGCTAAGTCAACCCAACTAGACCCTAGCACAGATACGCAGTATTTT. Its translation is CSAKSTQLDPSTDTQYF.

This chain uses TRBV7-9 with TRBJ1-4; TRBD1 might be the D (5 bases). The V end was cut by 3 bases, the J end by 4 bases, with 9 bases between. Per the germline V gene, CDR1 is SEHNR and CDR2 is FQNEAQ (reference sequence). CDR3 length: 14 residues. CDR3 residues: CASSLGQGNEKLFF. DNA of the CDR3: TGTGCCAGCAGCTTGGGGCAGGGTAATGAAAAACTGTTTTTT.

The chain uses TRBV4-2 and TRBJ2-1, with 8 bases that match TRBD2. The ends lost 2 bases at V and 9 bases at J; junction bases unmatched: 12. CDR3 length: 16 residues. From germline, CDR1 is LGHNA and CDR2 YNFKEQ. The CDR3 sequence is CASSQKGTSGDPEQFF. CDR3 DNA: TGTGCCAGCAGCCAAAAAGGAACTAGCGGAGACCCTGAGCAGTTCTTC.

This rearrangement joins TRBV4-1 to TRBJ2-1; D ambiguous. This CDR3 contains 15 residues. CDR1 MGHRA and CDR2 YSYEKL come from the germline V gene. The V and J ends lost 1 base and 4 bases respectively, with 11 bases between them. The CDR3 DNA sequence: TGCGCCAGCAGCCAAGTGGAACAGAAGTACAATGAGCAGTTCTTC. Its protein is CASSQVEQKYNEQFF.

This clone has only one observation. This chain links TRBV30 with TRBJ1-3; no definite D call. V was shortened by 8 bases and J by 3 bases, with 11 bases between the two germline ends. The germline V gene encodes CDR1 GTSNPN and CDR2 SVGIG (reference sequence). This CDR3 is built from 12 residues. This CDR3 reads CADGRGGNTIYF. In DNA, the CDR3 is TGTGCCGATGGGCGGGGTGGAAACACCATATATTTT.

This clone showed up just a few times. The chain has TRBV30 and TRBJ1-2; D uncertain. The CDR3 is 13 amino acids. Germline CDR1 reads GTSNPN; CDR2 reads SVGIG (reference sequence). V lost 8 bases and J 2 bases, leaving 15 bases between the germline ends. CDR3 in DNA: TGTGCCGGCACCAGGCGGGTCAACTATGGCTACACCTTC. Its translation: CAGTRRVNYGYTF.

This chain uses TRBV29-1 with TRBJ2-7; maybe TRBD2 (6 bases). Germline CDR1 SQVTM, CDR2 ANQGSEA. The CDR3 spans 11 residues. Trimming pared 5 bases from V and 8 bases from J, leaving 13 bases between. CDR3 nucleotide sequence: TGCAGCGTTTGGGGGGACGGGCAGCAGTACTTC. Amino acids: CSVWGDGQQYF.

V gene TRBV6-1 combines with J gene TRBJ1-2, with a weak D call TRBD1 (6 bases). The CDR3 has 15 residues. Germline V lookup: CDR1 MNHNS, CDR2 SASEGT. V gave up 6 bases and J gave up 2 bases, with 16 bases separating them. In DNA form, the CDR3 reads TGTGCCAGCAGGGAATTAGGACAGTTCAACTATGGCTACACCTTC. Translation: CASRELGQFNYGYTF.

About this clone itself: The identical CDR3 is also encoded by other nucleotide sequences in the sample. The rearrangement joins TRBV9 to TRBJ1-6; 7 bases align to TRBD1. With 4 bases clipped from V and 7 bases from J, the junction kept 8 bases outside the gene matches. In germline, CDR1 is SGDLS, CDR2 YYNGEE. CDR3 size: 15 residues. CDR3 sequence: CASSPRQGENSPLHF. CDR3 nucleotides: TGTGCCAGCAGCCCGCGACAGGGAGAGAATTCACCCCTCCACTTT.

The chain combines TRBV7-9 with TRBJ1-6, with 8 bases identical to TRBD1. CDR1 and CDR2 from the germline V gene are SEHNR and FQNEAQ (reference sequence). The junction had 12 bases not matched to a gene; V was cut back by 5 bases and J by 9 bases. The CDR3 has 16 residues. The CDR3 sequence is CASSTTDRGPGSPLHF. CDR3 nucleotide sequence: TGTGCCAGCAGCACCACAGACAGGGGCCCAGGTTCACCCCTCCACTTT.

This clone was seen more than once but under ten times. This rearrangement joins TRBV7-8 to TRBJ1-2, with 8 bases aligning to TRBD1. In germline, CDR1 is SGHVS, CDR2 FQNEAQ. This CDR3 has 13 residues. With 3 bases clipped from V and 7 bases from J, the junction kept 4 bases outside the gene matches. The CDR3 loop is CASSFSGGGGYTF. DNA of the CDR3: TGTGCCAGCAGCTTCTCAGGGGGCGGTGGCTACACCTTC.

The rearrangement links TRBV30 to TRBJ1-1; D call uncertain. The CDR3 is made up of 12 amino acids. V was shortened by 4 bases and J by 0 bases, with 6 bases between the two germline ends. Germline V gives CDR1 GTSNPN, CDR2 SVGIG (reference sequence). CDR3 amino acids: CAWTRLNTEAFF. The DNA of the CDR3 is TGTGCCTGGACACGGTTGAACACTGAAGCTTTCTTT.

The genes are TRBV10-3 and TRBJ1-1, with a weak D call TRBD1 (6 bases). V gave up 0 bases and J gave up 5 bases, with 10 bases separating them. This CDR3 comprises 14 residues. Germline assignment: CDR1 ENHRY and CDR2 SYGVKD. For the CDR3, the DNA is TGTGCCATCAGTGAGTCACAGGGAGAGACTGAAGCTTTCTTT. Encoded protein: CAISESQGETEAFF.

This CDR3 is CASSDRESEQYF. CDR3 nucleotides: TGTGCCAGCAGCGACCGGGAATCCGAGCAGTACTTC. The rearrangement uses TRBV7-6 and TRBJ2-7; tentatively, D is TRBD2 (5 bases). The CDR3 covers 12 residues. V was pared by 5 bases and J by 6 bases, with 11 bases between. The germline gives CDR1 SGHVS, CDR2 FNYEAQ.

This clone was observed once. This chain uses TRBV11-2 with TRBJ2-3, with 8 bases that match TRBD1. CDR3 length: 15 residues. V was pared by 3 bases and J by 1 base, with 3 bases of the junction left unmatched. Germline CDR1 and CDR2: SGHAT and FQNNGV. The CDR3 sequence: CASSFSTGGTDTQYF. The CDR3 coding sequence is TGTGCCAGCAGCTTTTCGACAGGGGGCACAGATACGCAGTATTTT.

CDR3 bases: TGTGCCAGCAGGGAGAGGAGCACTGAAGCTTTCTTT. It is translated as CASRERSTEAFF. This sequence joins TRBV5-4 and TRBJ1-1, with D unresolved. The germline V gene encodes CDR1 SGHNT and CDR2 YYREEE (reference sequence). The germline V and J ends were trimmed by 5 bases and 4 bases, with 9 bases remaining between them. This CDR3 comprises 12 residues.

This rearrangement joins TRBV13 to TRBJ2-7; 8 bases agree with TRBD1. Trimming removed 2 bases from V and 3 bases from J; junction bases left unmatched: 0. Looked up from germline, CDR1 is PRHDT and CDR2 is FYEKMQ (reference sequence). The CDR3 covers 13 residues. CDR3 residues: CASSLTGGYEQYF. CDR3 nucleotides: TGTGCCAGCAGCTTAACAGGGGGCTACGAGCAGTACTTC. The full variable domain, completed using reference TRBV13 and TRBJ2-7, is AAGVIQSPRHLIKEKRETATLKCYPIPRHDTVYWYQQGPGQDPQFLISFYEKMQSDKGSIPDRFSAQQFSDYHSELNMSSLELGDSALYFCASSLTGGYEQYFGPGTRLTVT.

This CDR3 reads CASRSHGGTDTQYF. CDR3 bases: TGTGCCAGCCGGTCCCACGGGGGCACAGATACGCAGTATTTT. The chain uses TRBV28 and TRBJ2-3; possible D gene TRBD2, 5 bases. The germline gives CDR1 MDHEN, CDR2 SYDVKM. Trimming pared 8 bases from V and 1 base from J, leaving 13 bases between. This CDR3 contains 14 residues.

The chain has TRBV29-1 and TRBJ2-3, with TRBD1 matching over 10 bases. With 6 bases clipped from V and 6 bases from J, the junction kept 6 bases outside the gene matches. There are 13 residues in the CDR3. The germline V gene encodes CDR1 SQVTM and CDR2 ANQGSEA. CDR3 nucleotides: TGCAGCGTAGACAGGGGGCAAAGGGATACGCAGTATTTT. This gives the protein CSVDRGQRDTQYF.

The V call is TRBV30, the J call TRBJ1-1; 7 positions match TRBD1. Germline CDR1 and CDR2: GTSNPN and SVGIG (reference sequence). The CDR3 extends over 14 amino acids. With V trimmed by 4 bases and J by 3 bases, 8 bases remained unmatched. CDR3 amino acids: CAWNRDSLYTEAFF. The CDR3, as DNA: TGTGCCTGGAACCGGGACAGCCTCTACACTGAAGCTTTCTTT.

V gene TRBV10-3 combines with J gene TRBJ2-5, with a weak D call TRBD2 (5 bases). The CDR3 runs to 14 residues. V was clipped by 0 bases and J by 5 bases, with 10 bases between them. Per germline, CDR1 ENHRY and CDR2 SYGVKD. The CDR3 loop is CAISESLDSETQYF. CDR3 bases: TGTGCCATCAGTGAGTCGCTGGACTCGGAGACCCAGTACTTC.

The chain uses TRBV30 and TRBJ2-7; unclear D gene. Germline lookup yields CDR1 GTSNPN and CDR2 SVGIG (reference sequence). The CDR3 has 12 residues. V was trimmed by 5 bases and J by 2 bases, leaving 10 bases between them. The CDR3: CAWGPNPYEQYF. DNA for the CDR3: TGTGCCTGGGGCCCGAATCCCTACGAGCAGTACTTC.

This clone was counted between two and nine times. The rearrangement links TRBV30 to TRBJ1-6; D not resolved. V lost 3 bases and J 8 bases, leaving 14 bases between the germline ends. This CDR3 spans 14 amino acids. Germline V gives CDR1 GTSNPN, CDR2 SVGIG (reference sequence). CDR3 nucleotides: TGTGCCTGGAGCCCCGGCGCGGGCCATTCACCCCTCCACTTT. It is translated as CAWSPGAGHSPLHF.

The V gene is TRBV28, the J gene TRBJ2-2, with a weak D call TRBD1 (6 bases). Trimming removed 6 bases at V and 0 bases at J, with 8 bases between. CDR1 and CDR2 from the germline V gene are MDHEN and SYDVKM. The CDR3 sequence is 14 residues long. Written as DNA, the CDR3 is TGTGCCAGCAGGGGGACAACGAACACCGGGGAGCTGTTTTTT. Translation gives CASRGTTNTGELFF. Variable domain in full (rest from reference TRBV28 and TRBJ2-2): DVKVTQSSRYLVKRTGEKVFLECVQDMDHENMFWYRQDPGLGLRLIYFSYDVKMKEKGDIPEGYSVSREKKERFSLILESASTNQTSMYLCASRGTTNTGELFFGEGSRLTVL.

As DNA, the CDR3 is TGTGCCTGGGCAGTGGGAGGGAGAGAGACCCAGTACTTC. It specifies CAWAVGGRETQYF. The J gene is TRBJ2-5, the V gene TRBV30, with 7 bases fitting TRBD2. The CDR3 extends over 13 amino acids. The trim removed 5 bases at V and 4 bases at J, leaving 7 bases unmatched. In germline, CDR1 is GTSNPN, CDR2 SVGIG (reference sequence).

This clone was counted once. The chain carries TRBV10-3 and TRBJ2-1; 11 positions agree with TRBD2. Germline V lookup: CDR1 ENHRY, CDR2 SYGVKD. The ends lost 11 bases at V and 7 bases at J; junction bases unmatched: 10. The CDR3 length is 14 residues. CDR3 in amino acids: CASGTSGGENEQFF. CDR3 sequence (DNA): TGTGCCTCGGGGACTAGCGGAGGAGAGAATGAGCAGTTCTTC.

The CDR3 reads CASRNGQGNQPQHF. CDR3 in DNA: TGTGCCAGCAGGAACGGACAGGGCAATCAGCCCCAGCATTTT. The chain recombines TRBV6-6 with TRBJ1-5; 7 bases match TRBD1. CDR3 length equals 14 residues. V dropped 6 bases and J dropped 2; count of bases not matched to a gene: 4. Germline CDR1 reads MNHNY; CDR2 reads SVGAGI (reference sequence).